This TCR beta chain was identified in a study of spatial heterogeneity in lung cancer. About the research overall: Mean representation of each unique TCR and UMI combination in the raw reads exceeded 8.5 occurrences.

Germline CDR1 and CDR2: SGHKS and YYEKEE (reference sequence). The CDR3 has 12 residues. V was cut by 0 bases and J by 7 bases, with 6 bases left in between. Time point of the sample: sample taken at primary tumor resection. The donors, 60 to 80 patients with untreated early-stage non-small cell lung cancer, provided the samples. Unsorted whole RNA of tumor, nontumor lung or frozen PBMC was sequenced. Every individual TCR cDNA molecule carried its own unique molecular identifier, which allowed correction of PCR and sequencing errors. TCRdb re-called the 5' RACE reads with MiXCR, one entry per CDR3 protein. This table holds around 41,000 distinct CDR3 sequences, nearly 7% found once. Ten or more counts support this clonotype.

Sequencing used PBMCs, obtained at surgery. The chain recombines TRBV5-5 with TRBJ2-3; the D is unclear. The sequence was obtained from a female donor with early-stage non-small cell lung cancer. The CDR3 loop reads CASSLGVNTQYF. DNA of the CDR3: TGTGCCAGCAGCTTGGGGGTGAATACGCAGTATTTT.